This T cell receptor beta chain was documented in a study of response to subunit inactivated influenza vaccine. Each CDR3 protein gets one entry after TCRdb re-called the RT-PCR reads with MiXCR. There are hundreds of thousands of distinct CDR3 sequences in the sample; roughly 22% occur only once, and 10% lies in the top ten. The germline gives CDR1 LGHNA, CDR2 YSLEER. This CDR3 is built from 13 residues. V was shortened by 4 bases and J by 4 bases, with 10 bases between the two germline ends. This clonotype was found a few times. This chain uses TRBV4-3 with TRBJ1-2; D ambiguous. This clonotype was obtained from a man in his fifties or sixties who received an inactivated influenza vaccine. Sequencing used PBMCs from blood, obtained about 20 months after vaccination. This chain's CDR3 is CASSRSGGYGYTF. CDR3 nucleotides: TGCGCCAGCAGCCGGTCCGGTGGCTATGGCTACACCTTC.